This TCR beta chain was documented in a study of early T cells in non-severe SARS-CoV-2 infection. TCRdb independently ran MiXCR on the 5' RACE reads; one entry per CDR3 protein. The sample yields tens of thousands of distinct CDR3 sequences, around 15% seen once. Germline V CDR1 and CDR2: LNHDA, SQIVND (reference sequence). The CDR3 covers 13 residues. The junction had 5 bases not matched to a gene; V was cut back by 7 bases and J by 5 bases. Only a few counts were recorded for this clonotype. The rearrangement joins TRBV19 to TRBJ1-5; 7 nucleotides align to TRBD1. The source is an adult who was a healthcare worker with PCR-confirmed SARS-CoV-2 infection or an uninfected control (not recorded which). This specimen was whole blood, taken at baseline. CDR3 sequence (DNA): TGTGCCAGTACCGACAGGGAAGATCAGCCCCAGCATTTT. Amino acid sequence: CASTDREDQPQHF.